These 25 T cell receptor beta chains were all obtained from the same sample, sequenced in a study of blood T cell repertoires in COVID-19 (dated by TCRdb to 2020 to 2022). Library preparation was by the immunoSEQ multiplex PCR assay. TCRdb took this table from immuneACCESS and kept in-frame rearrangements with V and J called. Such tables lack part of the clones; where checked against another copy, unresolved V genes explain under half of the gap, and the rest is unexplained. The sample table shows approximately 210,000 clones, and 88% are seen once. Roughly 15% of the sample is held by the ten biggest clonotypes. The sample consisted of PBMCs or T cells enriched from blood (not recorded which). The receptors were sampled from a woman between 45 and 65 years old with acute COVID-19.

The V and J genes are TRBV7-3 and TRBJ2-1; D is uncertain. CDR1 and CDR2 (germline): SGHTA, FQGTGA. Trimming removed 5 bases at V and 5 bases at J, with 13 bases between. This CDR3 region has 14 residues. In DNA form, the CDR3 reads TGTGCCAGCAGCCGAGGTCCAGTAGACAATGAGCAGTTCTTC. Protein product: CASSRGPVDNEQFF.

The J gene is TRBJ2-1, the V gene TRBV28; 8 bases map to TRBD2. Looked up from germline, CDR1 is MDHEN and CDR2 is SYDVKM. CDR3 size: 12 residues. V gave up 7 bases and J gave up 9 bases; unmatched junction bases: 5. CDR3 sequence: CASIPRGGEQFF. CDR3 nucleotides: TGTGCCAGCATCCCACGGGGGGGTGAGCAGTTCTTC.

The sample holds a few counts of this clone. The chain links TRBV7-9 to TRBJ1-6; D not resolved. The CDR3 consists of 14 residues. The V gene's germline CDR1 is SEHNR and CDR2 FQNEAQ (reference sequence). V dropped 2 bases and J dropped 4 bases, with 6 bases sitting between them. CDR3 sequence reads: CASSLNSYNSPLHF. Here the CDR3 DNA reads TGTGCCAGCAGCTTAAACAGTTATAATTCACCCCTCCACTTT.

In this sample, this clone turned up once. J is TRBJ2-7 and V is TRBV30; TRBD1 aligns across 10 bases. The V gene end was trimmed by 3 bases and the J gene end by 3 bases; junction bases not matched to a gene: 11. From germline, CDR1 is GTSNPN and CDR2 SVGIG (reference sequence). The CDR3 length is 16 residues. CDR3 coding DNA: TGTGCCTGGAGGGGAAAAGAAGGGACAGGGGACTACGAGCAGTACTTC. The encoded protein is CAWRGKEGTGDYEQYF.

The chain has TRBV11-2 and TRBJ2-1; tentatively, D is TRBD2 (5 bases). CDR3 length: 16 residues. Trimming removed 5 bases from V and 0 bases from J, with 14 bases in between. Germline CDR1 reads SGHAT; CDR2 reads FQNNGV. CDR3 nucleotides: TGTGCCAGCAGCCCCCGGCCGGGGAGCTCCTACAATGAGCAGTTCTTC. It yields the protein CASSPRPGSSYNEQFF.

This chain connects TRBV18 to TRBJ1-2; D perhaps matches TRBD1 (5 bases). V dropped 4 bases and J dropped 4 bases, with 16 bases sitting between them. Germline loops: CDR1 KGHSH, CDR2 LQKENI. The CDR3 is 15 amino acids. The CDR3 protein is CASSLGTGEAYGYTF. The DNA for the CDR3 is TGTGCCAGCTCACTTGGGACTGGGGAGGCCTATGGCTACACCTTC. The full variable domain, rest sourced from reference TRBV18 and TRBJ1-2, is NAGVMQNPRHLVRRRGQEARLRCSPMKGHSHVYWYRQLPEEGLKFMVYLQKENIIDESGMPKERFSAEFPKEGPSILRIQQVVRGDSAAYFCASSLGTGEAYGYTFGSGTRLTVV.

This chain joins TRBV3-1 (or the pseudogene TRBV3-2) and TRBJ2-7; possible D gene TRBD2, 5 bases. V was clipped by 1 base and J by 4 bases, with 8 bases between them. The CDR3 is made up of 13 amino acids. Germline V CDR1 and CDR2: LGHDT, YNNKEL (reference sequence). The CDR3 loop reads CASSQVRGYEQYF. DNA of the CDR3: TGTGCCAGCAGCCAAGTTCGGGGATACGAGCAGTACTTC.

The V and J genes are TRBV27 and TRBJ2-2; TRBD2 is a possible D gene (6 bases). Germline V gene sequence: CDR1 MNHEY, CDR2 SMNVEV (reference sequence). V lost 6 bases to trimming and J lost 1 base, with 9 bases between them. CDR3 length equals 14 residues. CDR3 in DNA: TGTGCCAGCAGGCTAGCGATGAACACCGGGGAGCTGTTTTTT. Residues: CASRLAMNTGELFF.

V usage is TRBV19 and J usage is TRBJ2-7; 8 bases align to TRBD2. Germline values: CDR1 LNHDA, CDR2 SQIVND (reference sequence). Trimming took 3 bases from V and 2 from J; bases not matched to a gene: 6. The CDR3 runs to 15 residues. CDR3 sequence: CASSIFSGNTYEQYF. Here the CDR3 DNA reads TGTGCCAGTAGTATCTTTAGCGGGAACACCTACGAGCAGTACTTC.

This rearrangement joins TRBV27 to TRBJ2-1, with 14 bases aligning to TRBD2. Germline CDR1 and CDR2: MNHEY and SMNVEV (reference sequence). The ends lost 5 bases at V and 5 bases at J; junction bases unmatched: 8. The CDR3 has 17 residues. CDR3 residues: CASSPRTSGRPHNEQFF. As DNA, the CDR3 is TGTGCCAGCAGTCCCAGGACTAGCGGGAGGCCCCACAATGAGCAGTTCTTC.

Only one count was recorded for this clone. The chain has TRBV4-1 and TRBJ2-7, with 10 bases that match TRBD1. The CDR3 is 17 residues long. Germline trimming cut 8 bases from V and 0 bases from J; bases unmatched to any gene: 13. Germline CDR1 is MGHRA and CDR2 is YSYEKL. CDR3 DNA: TGCGCCAGCGGGCCGCTCCCGGGACAGGGGTCCTCCTACGAGCAGTACTTC. This gives the protein CASGPLPGQGSSYEQYF.

This chain joins TRBV28 and TRBJ1-3; 7 bases match TRBD1. The CDR3 consists of 14 residues. J lost 0 bases, V lost 8 bases, and 4 bases had no gene match. Germline V gives CDR1 MDHEN, CDR2 SYDVKM. In nucleotides, the CDR3 is TGTGCCAGCGCCTCAGGGGGCTCTGGAAACACCATATATTTT. Translation gives CASASGGSGNTIYF.

The V and J genes are TRBV5-1 and TRBJ2-1, with a possible D match to TRBD2 (6 bases). Germline CDR1 and CDR2: SGHRS and YFSETQ. V shed 2 bases and J shed 7 bases, with 7 bases lying between them. The CDR3 totals 12 residues. DNA for the CDR3: TGCGCCAGCAGCTTCCTAGCGAATGAGCAGTTCTTC. Protein sequence: CASSFLANEQFF.

V is TRBV4-1 and J is TRBJ2-7; tentatively, D is TRBD2 (6 bases). Germline V gives CDR1 MGHRA, CDR2 YSYEKL. CDR3 length equals 15 residues. The V and J ends lost 3 bases and 4 bases respectively, with 16 bases between them. CDR3 region: CASSHTDWGGYEQYF. The CDR3 DNA reads as TGCGCCAGCAGCCATACGGACTGGGGAGGATACGAGCAGTACTTC.

The rearrangement links TRBV3-1 (or the pseudogene TRBV3-2) to TRBJ2-3, with D perhaps TRBD1 (5 bases). From germline, CDR1 is LGHDT and CDR2 YNNKEL (reference sequence). V lost 3 bases, J lost 9 bases, and 13 bases lay in between. The CDR3 sequence is 13 residues long. The CDR3 spells CASSHTGAQTQYF. The CDR3 DNA reads as TGTGCCAGCAGCCACACTGGGGCCCAGACGCAGTATTTT.

About this clone: The identical CDR3 is also encoded by other nucleotide sequences in the sample. The chain uses TRBV7-2 and TRBJ1-5; tentative D call: TRBD1 (6 bases). Per the germline V gene, CDR1 is SGHTA and CDR2 is FQGNSA. The V gene lost 0 bases and the J gene lost 4 bases, with 10 bases spanning the gap. The CDR3 length is 15 residues. The CDR3 bases are TGTGCCAGCAGCTTAGCCGGGGGGCCGAATCAGCCCCAGCATTTT. This codes for CASSLAGGPNQPQHF. The variable domain in full, with the rest retrieved from reference TRBV7-2 and TRBJ1-5, is GAGVSQSPSNKVTEKGKDVELRCDPISGHTALYWYRQSLGQGLEFLIYFQGNSAPDKSGLPSDRFSAERTGGSVSTLTIQRTQQEDSAVYLCASSLAGGPNQPQHFGDGTRLSIL.

CDR3: CASSLNSGSPTDTQYF. The CDR3 coding sequence is TGCGCCAGCAGCTTGAATAGCGGGAGCCCGACAGATACGCAGTATTTT. The chain combines TRBV5-1 with TRBJ2-3; TRBD2 aligns across 9 bases. After removal of 1 base from V and 3 bases from J, the junction contained 6 bases not matched to a gene. This CDR3 spans 16 amino acids. Germline V CDR1 and CDR2: SGHRS, YFSETQ.

This chain connects TRBV9 to TRBJ1-3, with a tentative D call TRBD1 (5 bases). V was clipped by 0 bases and J by 0 bases, with 10 bases between them. The CDR3 spans 16 residues. Looked up from germline, CDR1 is SGDLS and CDR2 is YYNGEE. This CDR3 reads CASSVEGPNSGNTIYF. As DNA, the CDR3 is TGTGCCAGCAGCGTAGAGGGGCCCAACTCTGGAAACACCATATATTTT.

This rearrangement joins TRBV28 to TRBJ1-2; TRBD1 is a possible D gene (6 bases). Trimming removed 4 bases at V and 4 bases at J, with 16 bases between. The CDR3 is 15 residues long. Germline V lookup: CDR1 MDHEN, CDR2 SYDVKM. The CDR3 DNA is TGTGCCAGCAGTTCGACAGGAGCGGGGTTCTATGGCTACACCTTC. It yields the protein CASSSTGAGFYGYTF.

The chain employs TRBV6-5 and TRBJ2-7; 9 bases are a match to TRBD1. V gave up 6 bases and J gave up 2 bases; unmatched junction bases: 5. The CDR3 extends over 14 amino acids. Germline assignment: CDR1 MNHEY and CDR2 SVGAGI. The CDR3 nucleotides are TGTGCCAGCAGACAGGGGGCAGAAACCTACGAGCAGTACTTC. Its translation is CASRQGAETYEQYF.

The rearrangement joins TRBV29-1 to TRBJ2-5; 7 bases are a match to TRBD1. In germline, CDR1 is SQVTM, CDR2 ANQGSEA. Unmatched junction bases numbered 8, after V lost 7 bases and J lost 6 bases. The CDR3 extends over 12 amino acids. CDR3 protein: CSGQTGAKTQYF. The CDR3 DNA is TGCAGCGGGCAAACAGGGGCGAAGACCCAGTACTTC.

This sequence joins TRBV2 and TRBJ1-2; 7 bases fit TRBD1. The CDR3 runs 17 residues. After removal of 1 base from V and 2 bases from J, the junction contained 10 bases not matched to a gene. CDR1 is SNHLY and CDR2 is FYNNEI in the germline V gene. CDR3 residues: CASSEVAGGFGNYGYTF. Written as DNA, the CDR3 is TGTGCCAGCAGTGAAGTGGCAGGGGGTTTCGGCAACTATGGCTACACCTTC.

V is TRBV4-2 and J is TRBJ2-5; D is ambiguous. This CDR3 is 16 amino acids long. The V gene lost 1 base and the J gene lost 2 bases, with 14 bases spanning the gap. The germline gives CDR1 LGHNA, CDR2 YNFKEQ. CDR3 region: CASSQGGSSTQETQYF. CDR3 in DNA: TGTGCCAGCAGCCAAGGAGGTTCGAGCACACAAGAGACCCAGTACTTC.

The rearrangement links TRBV12-3 or TRBV12-4 to TRBJ2-1; D not resolved. V shed 7 bases and J shed 4 bases, with 5 bases lying between them. There are 11 residues in the CDR3. In DNA form, the CDR3 reads TGTGCCAGCACGACATACAATGAGCAGTTCTTC. Translation: CASTTYNEQFF.

The rearrangement uses TRBV27 and TRBJ2-1, with a weak D call TRBD1 (5 bases). Germline lookup yields CDR1 MNHEY and CDR2 SMNVEV (reference sequence). V lost 5 bases and J 0 bases, leaving 17 bases between the germline ends. The length of the CDR3 is 17 residues. The CDR3 DNA is TGTGCCAGCAGTACAGGCCCGGGTTCGGGCTCCTACAATGAGCAGTTCTTC. Amino acid sequence: CASSTGPGSGSYNEQFF.